This T cell receptor (beta chain) comes out of a study of T cell repertoires in cytomegalovirus infection. In germline, CDR1 is MNHEY, CDR2 SMNVEV (reference sequence). Trimming shortened V by 1 base and J by 6 bases, and 9 bases separated the two germline ends. The CDR3 has 13 amino acids. TCRdb independently ran MiXCR on the reads; one entry per CDR3 protein. Found here are some 600,000 distinct CDR3 sequences, roughly a quarter of them singletons; the top ten hold under 8.5%. Many counts were recorded for this clonotype. The genes are TRBV27 and TRBJ1-1, with D possibly TRBD1 on 5 matching bases. This clonotype was obtained from a human donor in good health (CMV status not recorded). Some clones in this sample may be carry-over from other donors' samples. The specimen sequenced was CD8+ T cells from PBMCs. CDR3 loop: CASSLLGQPEAFF. The CDR3 region has the DNA TGTGCCAGCAGTTTATTGGGGCAGCCTGAAGCTTTCTTT.